The T cell receptor beta chain described here comes from a study of CD8 T cells in ankylosing spondylitis. Study observations and caveats: There was reportedly significant enrichment of clones that were disease-linked in matched ankylosing spondylitis synovial fluid. Relatively scarce in peripheral blood, disease-linked clones were CD8+.

As concerns this clonotype: Antigen unknown.

The CDR3 contains 15 residues. The ends were cut back, 4 bases at V and 0 bases at J, with 12 bases in the middle. CDR1 SGDLS and CDR2 YYNGEE come from the germline V gene. Each CDR3 protein is one row after TCRdb ran MiXCR on the 5' RACE reads. The sample has 300,000 to 350,000 distinct CDR3 sequences; approximately 14% are singletons. V usage is TRBV9 and J usage is TRBJ2-3; a weak D match, TRBD2 (6 bases). The clonotype originates from a male donor with ankylosing spondylitis or in good health (not recorded which). Specimen: blood, either unsorted or a sorted T cell fraction (not recorded which). The CDR3 nucleotides read TGTGCCAGCAGCCCGCCCGGGGGTAGCACAGATACGCAGTATTTT. Translation gives CASSPPGGSTDTQYF.